Reported below is one T cell receptor beta chain. The target antigen is unknown. CDR1 and CDR2 from the germline V gene are SGHKS and YYEKEE (reference sequence). This CDR3 contains 14 residues. The V and J ends lost 4 bases and 3 bases respectively, with 14 bases between them. All of the isolated RNA was reverse transcribed, so expressed TCRB transcripts were sequenced. Clones were sequenced by immunoSEQ multiplex PCR, and TCRdb holds only the in-frame ones, with some missing. This sample has tens of thousands of clones; roughly two fifths occur once, and the top ten carry less than 1.5%. This entry comes from a study of beta chain features in type 1 diabetes. Study findings and constraints: An over-representation of cells with high TCR expression could result from cDNA sequencing. For TCRB rearrangement, an influence of HLA type remained unresolved here. Moderately but significantly shorter TCRB CDR3s were found in Type 1 diabetes patients in all four CD4+ subsets.

The chain uses TRBV5-5 and TRBJ2-7; no firm D call. This sequence originates from a man in his thirties or forties with type 1 diabetes. The sample consisted of Tregs from blood. CDR3: CASSPVASYYEQYF. The CDR3, as DNA: TGTGCCAGCAGCCCCGTCGCGAGTTACTACGAGCAGTACTTC. The full variable domain, rest sourced from reference TRBV5-5 and TRBJ2-7, is DAGVTQSPTHLIKTRGQQVTLRCSPISGHKSVSWYQQVLGQGPQFIFQYYEKEERGRGNFPDRFSARQFPNYSSELNVNALLLGDSALYLCASSPVASYYEQYFGPGTRLTVT.